What follows are 5 T cell receptor beta chains derived from one specimen sequenced in a study of blood T cells in healthy people across ages. Alongside a J-beta primer mix, a sample-barcoded 5' primer served in a second PCR lasting about 7 to 12 cycles. TCRdb called the 5' RACE reads again in MiXCR, with one record for every CDR3 protein. The sample contains about a million distinct CDR3 sequences, roughly two fifths of which appear only once. Sequenced sample: blood. Source of these receptors: a man younger than 35 in good health.

This clonotype was seen a handful of times. The V and J genes are TRBV14 and TRBJ2-7, with 7 nucleotides matching TRBD2. The DNA end favors TRBJ2-5, so the J call may be wrong. Germline loops: CDR1 SGHDN, CDR2 FVKESK. The CDR3 has 15 amino acids. The CDR3 sequence is CASSLNSGLQETQYF. DNA for the CDR3: TGTGCCAGCAGCCTCAATAGCGGGCTCCAAGAGACCCAGTACTTC.

This clonotype was counted between two and nine times. V is TRBV2 and J is TRBJ2-7, with D uncertain. CDR1 and CDR2 from the germline V gene are SNHLY and FYNNEI. Trimming took off 3 bases at V and 2 bases at J, with 8 bases between the two ends. CDR3 length: 13 amino acids. CDR3 sequence (DNA): TGTGCCAGCAGTGATGACCTTACCTACGAGCAGTACTTC. Amino acids: CASSDDLTYEQYF.

The chain employs TRBV6-7 and TRBJ2-7; D ambiguous. TRBV6-7 is sorted into the ORF group, with uncertain function. The CDR3 has 14 amino acids. V lost 7 bases and J 1 base, leaving 14 bases between the germline ends. The CDR3 sequence is CASNVRLDSYEQYF. CDR3 nucleotide sequence: TGTGCCAGCAACGTCCGACTCGATTCCTACGAGCAGTACTTC.

The chain couples TRBV5-1 to TRBJ2-7; TRBD1 matches 8 bases. Unmatched junction bases numbered 4, after V lost 4 bases and J lost 1 base. Germline lookup yields CDR1 SGHRS and CDR2 YFSETQ. The CDR3 covers 14 residues. CDR3 in DNA: TGCGCCAGCAGCCTTCAGGGGGCTTCCTACGAGCAGTACTTC. This translates into CASSLQGASYEQYF.

The J gene is TRBJ1-2, the V gene TRBV2, with D unclear. V was trimmed by 6 bases and J by 4 bases, leaving 18 bases between them. The germline CDR1 and CDR2 sequences are SNHLY and FYNNEI. This CDR3 contains 15 residues. The CDR3 is CASRKLVGSGYGYTF. Written as DNA, the CDR3 is TGTGCCAGCAGAAAGTTGGTAGGTTCCGGCTATGGCTACACCTTC.